This passage covers 27 T cell receptor beta chains from one sample sequenced in a study of T cells in Graves' hyperthyroidism and ophthalmopathy. Using RNA transcripts as the source, TCR beta CDR3 regions were amplified. The HTBI primer set served for first-round RT-PCR of the TCR CDR3. TCRdb re-analysed the multiplex PCR reads in MiXCR, keeping a single row per CDR3 protein. The profile shows under 700,000 distinct CDR3 sequences, roughly 46% of them singletons. Sample: peripheral blood or thyroid tissue (not recorded which). The receptors were gathered from a woman in her late teens or twenties with Graves' hyperthyroidism.

This chain connects TRBV13 to TRBJ1-1; D is undetermined. Germline loops: CDR1 PRHDT, CDR2 FYEKMQ (reference sequence). The CDR3 extends over 14 amino acids. The germline V and J ends were trimmed by 8 bases and 0 bases, with 13 bases remaining between them. This chain's CDR3 is CASRRGLMNTEAFF. The CDR3 nucleotides are TGTGCCAGCCGCAGAGGCCTGATGAACACTGAAGCTTTCTTT.

This clonotype showed up just once. This rearrangement joins TRBV20-1 to TRBJ1-2; 9 positions match TRBD1. Germline V gene sequence: CDR1 DFQATT, CDR2 SNEGSKA (reference sequence). The CDR3 length is 15 residues. Trimming cost V 3 bases and J 7 bases; bases outside gene matches: 12. The CDR3: CSASDPGQGIVGYTF. CDR3 nucleotides: TGCAGTGCTAGTGACCCGGGACAGGGAATTGTTGGCTACACCTTC.

This clonotype was seen a handful of times. The chain uses TRBV7-9 and TRBJ2-7, with a tentative D call TRBD1 (5 bases). The CDR3 covers 13 residues. Germline CDR1 reads SEHNR; CDR2 reads FQNEAQ (reference sequence). V dropped 2 bases and J dropped 7 bases, with 12 bases sitting between them. The CDR3 DNA reads TGTGCCAGCAGCTTAAAAGACAGTGGGGAGCAGTACTTC. Residues: CASSLKDSGEQYF.

In this sample, this clonotype turned up a few times. The gene calls are TRBV19 and TRBJ1-1, with D unresolved. The germline V and J ends were trimmed by 3 bases and 4 bases, with 12 bases remaining between them. This CDR3 is 14 amino acids long. CDR1 and CDR2 from the germline V gene are LNHDA and SQIVND (reference sequence). The CDR3 DNA reads as TGTGCCAGTAGTATCTACAGCGGGCCCACTGAAGCTTTCTTT. Its protein product is CASSIYSGPTEAFF.

Concerning this clonotype: One junction end does not reproduce the germline sequence, and a read error may be involved. The chain carries TRBV25-1 and TRBJ1-4; TRBD1 agrees at 7 bases. Per germline, CDR1 MGHDK and CDR2 SYGVNS. This CDR3 contains 12 residues. CDR3 protein: CASSEYGKQGTF. The CDR3 DNA reads TGTGCCAGCAGTGAATATGGAAAACAGGGGACTTTT.

This clonotype has a count of ten or more. The genes are TRBV24-1 and TRBJ1-2, with D unresolved. This CDR3 has 12 amino acids. CDR1 is KGHDR, CDR2 SFDVKD, per germline. V was trimmed by 3 bases and J by 8 bases, leaving 9 bases between them. CDR3 loop: CATSDTSYGYTF. CDR3 in DNA: TGTGCCACCAGTGATACCTCATACGGCTACACCTTC.

The J gene is TRBJ2-2, the V gene TRBV20-1, with D uncertain. This CDR3 region has 14 residues. V lost 6 bases, J lost 1 base, and 12 bases lay in between. Germline V CDR1 and CDR2: DFQATT, SNEGSKA (reference sequence). The CDR3 protein is CSARPTLNTGELFF. CDR3 sequence (DNA): TGCAGTGCACGCCCCACCCTGAACACCGGGGAGCTGTTTTTT.

This clonotype has a handful of counts. The chain joins TRBV7-6 to TRBJ2-2, with TRBD2 identical over 11 bases. The germline V gene has CDR1 SGHVS and CDR2 FNYEAQ. V lost 5 bases, J lost 6 bases, and 8 bases stayed unmatched. The CDR3 has 16 residues. The CDR3 nucleotides are TGTGCCAGCAGCAGAGTAGCGGGAGGGCCTTCCGGGGAGCTGTTTTTT. Amino acid sequence: CASSRVAGGPSGELFF. The whole variable domain, filled in from reference TRBV7-6 and TRBJ2-2, reads GAGVSQSPRYKVTKRGQDVALRCDPISGHVSLYWYRQALGQGPEFLTYFNYEAQQDKSGLPNDRFSAERPEGSISTLTIQRTEQRDSAMYRCASSRVAGGPSGELFFGEGSRLTVL.

This clonotype was recorded only once. This sequence joins TRBV29-1 and TRBJ1-2; D not resolved. This CDR3 has 13 amino acids. Deletions cut 8 bases from V and 0 bases from J, with 13 bases between. Looked up from germline, CDR1 is SQVTM and CDR2 is ANQGSEA. As DNA, the CDR3 is TGCAGCCAGGACGGACCGGCTAACTATGGCTACACCTTC. Its protein is CSQDGPANYGYTF. Full variable domain (missing parts from reference TRBV29-1 and TRBJ1-2): SAVISQKPSRDICQRGTSLTIQCQVDSQVTMMFWYRQQPGQSLTLIATANQGSEATYESGFVIDKFPISRPNLTFSTLTVSNMSPEDSSIYLCSQDGPANYGYTFGSGTRLTVV.

The chain joins TRBV12-3 or TRBV12-4 to TRBJ1-5, with 7 bases aligning to TRBD1. The CDR3 length is 14 residues. The V gene end was trimmed by 8 bases and the J gene end by 5 bases; junction bases not matched to a gene: 9. The CDR3 DNA is TGTGCCAGCTCACACCGGGACAGCGATCAGCCCCAGCATTTT. The encoded protein is CASSHRDSDQPQHF.

The table lists this clonotype with a few counts. The CDR3 DNA follows: TGTGCCAGCAGCTTGAAAAGAGGACAGGGAAATCGTGAAAAACTGTTTTTT. Residues: CASSLKRGQGNREKLFF. This chain connects TRBV25-1 to TRBJ1-4; 8 positions match TRBD1. Trimming took 6 bases from V and 7 from J; bases not matched to a gene: 16. The CDR3 consists of 17 residues. The V gene's germline CDR1 is MGHDK and CDR2 SYGVNS.

The CDR3 here is CASSSRQLGDRLFF. The CDR3 coding sequence is TGTGCCAGCAGCTCCCGCCAACTGGGAGACAGACTGTTTTTT. The genes are TRBV7-3 and TRBJ1-4; a weak D match, TRBD1 (5 bases). The germline V gene has CDR1 SGHTA and CDR2 FQGTGA. The V gene lost 4 bases and the J gene lost 13 bases, with 19 bases spanning the gap. The CDR3 extends over 14 amino acids. The whole variable domain, filled in from reference TRBV7-3 and TRBJ1-4, reads GAGVSQTPSNKVTEKGKYVELRCDPISGHTALYWYRQSLGQGPEFLIYFQGTGAADDSGLPNDRFFAVRPEGSVSTLKIQRTERGDSAVYLCASSSRQLGDRLFFGSGTQLSVL.

This clonotype was seen a handful of times. The chain joins TRBV6-1 to TRBJ1-5; D not certain. CDR1 is MNHNS, CDR2 SASEGT, per germline. The CDR3 runs 15 residues. The ends were cut back, 5 bases at V and 3 bases at J, with 14 bases in the middle. The CDR3 bases are TGTGCCAGCAGTCCCCGCACCGGAGCCAATCAGCCCCAGCATTTT. This codes for CASSPRTGANQPQHF.

This clonotype came up a few times. The rearrangement links TRBV7-3 to TRBJ2-5, with TRBD2 matching over 7 bases. The CDR3 length is 15 residues. Germline V gene lookup returns CDR1 SGHTA and CDR2 FQGTGA. J gave up 4 bases and V 5 bases, and 10 bases lay outside the gene matches. The CDR3 here is CASSPPPGTTETQYF. CDR3 nucleotide sequence: TGTGCCAGCAGCCCCCCGCCCGGGACTACAGAGACCCAGTACTTC.

This clonotype came up a few times. A junction end diverges from the germline sequence, so it may reflect a read error. The V and J genes are TRBV7-2 and TRBJ1-5; 9 bases are shared with TRBD1. CDR1 is SGHTA, CDR2 FQGNSA, per germline. The CDR3 has 15 residues. CDR3 bases: TGCGCCAGCAGCCAAAGACAGGGGGACAATCAGCCCCAGCATTTT. Translating it yields CASSQRQGDNQPQHF.

V and J are TRBV6-1 and TRBJ1-1; D gene ambiguous. V lost 6 bases to trimming and J lost 4 bases, with 12 bases between them. The CDR3 is 13 amino acids. The V gene's germline CDR1 is MNHNS and CDR2 SASEGT. This CDR3 reads CASRRELITEAFF. For the CDR3, the DNA is TGTGCCAGCAGGCGGGAATTGATCACTGAAGCTTTCTTT.

This clonotype has only a few counts. The J gene is TRBJ2-7, the V gene TRBV14; 10 bases match TRBD1. With V trimmed by 4 bases and J by 6 bases, 3 bases remained unmatched. The CDR3 consists of 13 residues. Germline V gene sequence: CDR1 SGHDN, CDR2 FVKESK. The CDR3 here is CASSRGQGVEQYF. CDR3 nucleotides: TGTGCCAGCAGCCGCGGACAGGGGGTCGAGCAGTACTTC.

The chain recombines TRBV29-1 with TRBJ1-3, with D unclear. CDR1 is SQVTM, CDR2 ANQGSEA, per germline. Between the trimmed V and J ends, which lost 6 bases and 15 bases, there was a span of 18 bases. The CDR3 runs to 11 residues. The CDR3 spells CSVDPGSPAYF. CDR3 in DNA: TGCAGCGTCGACCCCGGATCTCCCGCATATTTT.

This clonotype was detected many times. The V gene is TRBV7-9, the J gene TRBJ1-6; D call uncertain. Germline V gene lookup returns CDR1 SEHNR and CDR2 FQNEAQ (reference sequence). The CDR3 consists of 16 residues. V was shortened by 1 base and J by 0 bases, with 7 bases between the two germline ends. The CDR3 sequence is CASSLGSASYNSPLHF. DNA for the CDR3: TGTGCCAGCAGCTTAGGCTCTGCCTCCTATAATTCACCCCTCCACTTT. The full variable domain, with the rest looked up from reference TRBV7-9 and TRBJ1-6, is DTGVSQNPRHKITKRGQNVTFRCDPISEHNRLYWYRQTLGQGPEFLTYFQNEAQLEKSRLLSDRFSAERPKGSFSTLEIQRTEQGDSAMYLCASSLGSASYNSPLHFGNGTRLTVT.

V usage is TRBV10-3 and J usage is TRBJ1-5; D gene unclear. V gave up 3 bases and J gave up 7 bases, with 19 bases separating them. CDR1 and CDR2 (germline): ENHRY, SYGVKD. This CDR3 has 16 amino acids. This CDR3 reads CAISESVHFLGQPQHF. The CDR3, as DNA: TGTGCCATCAGTGAATCGGTCCACTTCTTAGGGCAGCCCCAGCATTTT.

The rearrangement joins TRBV9 to TRBJ1-2, with TRBD1 as a possible D gene (5 bases). V shed 4 bases and J shed 8 bases, with 21 bases lying between them. In germline, CDR1 is SGDLS, CDR2 YYNGEE. The CDR3 is made up of 15 amino acids. In DNA form, the CDR3 reads TGTGCCAGCAGCCCATCGGGTGACGGGGCCAAGGGCTACACCTTC. Translated: CASSPSGDGAKGYTF.

With respect to this clonotype: Sequence at one end of the junction differs from germline and may be a read error. The rearrangement joins TRBV7-9 to TRBJ2-3; 10 positions agree with TRBD2. CDR1 and CDR2 (germline): SEHNR, FQNEAQ (reference sequence). This CDR3 comprises 16 residues. CDR3 protein: CASSDQAGGGTDTQYF. CDR3 in DNA: TGCGCCAGCAGCGATCAAGCGGGAGGGGGCACAGATACGCAGTATTTT. The variable domain in full, completed from reference TRBV7-9 and TRBJ2-3, reads DTGVSQNPRHKITKRGQNVTFRCDPISEHNRLYWYRQTLGQGPEFLTYFQNEAQLEKSRLLSDRFSAERPKGSFSTLEIQRTEQGDSAMYLCASSDQAGGGTDTQYFGPGTRLTVL.

The genes are TRBV24-1 and TRBJ1-5, with D unresolved. The V and J ends lost 4 bases and 4 bases respectively, with 13 bases between them. CDR1 is KGHDR, CDR2 SFDVKD, per germline. CDR3 length: 15 amino acids. The CDR3 region has the DNA TGTGCCACCAGTGACACAACAGTAGGGAATCAGCCCCAGCATTTT. Translation: CATSDTTVGNQPQHF.

This clonotype has just a few counts. The genes are TRBV20-1 and TRBJ2-7; no reliable D call. Germline CDR1 DFQATT, CDR2 SNEGSKA (reference sequence). Trimming took 2 bases from V and 2 from J, leaving 10 bases between them. There are 13 residues in the CDR3. The CDR3 DNA reads TGCAGTGCTAGAAGCCCCGAAACCTACGAGCAGTACTTC. Amino acids: CSARSPETYEQYF.

This clonotype was seen at least ten times. The gene calls are TRBV7-9 and TRBJ2-5; D gene unclear. Per the germline V gene, CDR1 is SEHNR and CDR2 is FQNEAQ (reference sequence). Deletions cut 6 bases from V and 1 base from J, with 9 bases between. This CDR3 comprises 13 residues. CDR3 sequence: CASRPMVQETQYF. The CDR3 coding sequence is TGTGCCAGCAGGCCAATGGTCCAAGAGACCCAGTACTTC.

V gene TRBV7-9 combines with J gene TRBJ1-2, with D possibly TRBD1 on 5 matching bases. This CDR3 spans 16 amino acids. The germline V gene encodes CDR1 SEHNR and CDR2 FQNEAQ (reference sequence). V lost 3 bases to trimming and J lost 8 bases, with 22 bases between them. The CDR3 DNA reads TGTGCCAGCAGCTTGCCCGGGGCCGTGTCGGAGGGAGGCTACACCTTC. Its translation is CASSLPGAVSEGGYTF.

The chain recombines TRBV20-1 with TRBJ1-5; 9 bases match TRBD1. This CDR3 spans 15 amino acids. The V gene's germline CDR1 is DFQATT and CDR2 SNEGSKA (reference sequence). J was trimmed by 2 bases and V by 5 bases; bases with no gene match: 7. The CDR3 is CSASSQGAGNQPQHF. The CDR3 DNA is TGCAGTGCTTCGTCACAGGGGGCCGGCAATCAGCCCCAGCATTTT.